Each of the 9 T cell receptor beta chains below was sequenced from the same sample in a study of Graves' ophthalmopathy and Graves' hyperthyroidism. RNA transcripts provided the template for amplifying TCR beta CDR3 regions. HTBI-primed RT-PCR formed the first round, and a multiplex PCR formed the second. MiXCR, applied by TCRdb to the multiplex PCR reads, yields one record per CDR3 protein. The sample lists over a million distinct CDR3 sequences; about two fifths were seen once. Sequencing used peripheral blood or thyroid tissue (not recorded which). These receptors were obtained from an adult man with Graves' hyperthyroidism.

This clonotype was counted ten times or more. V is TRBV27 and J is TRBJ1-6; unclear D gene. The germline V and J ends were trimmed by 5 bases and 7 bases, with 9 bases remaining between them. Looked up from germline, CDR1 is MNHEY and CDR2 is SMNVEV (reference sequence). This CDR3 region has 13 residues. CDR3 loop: CASSHQYNSPLHF. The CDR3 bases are TGTGCCAGCAGTCATCAGTACAATTCACCCCTCCACTTT.

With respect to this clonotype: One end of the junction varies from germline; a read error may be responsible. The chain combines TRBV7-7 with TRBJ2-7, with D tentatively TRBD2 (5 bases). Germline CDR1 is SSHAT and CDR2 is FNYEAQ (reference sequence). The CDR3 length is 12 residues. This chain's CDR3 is CASSPGSYERYF. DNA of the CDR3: TGTGCCAGCAGCCCGGGAAGCTACGAGCGGTACTTC.

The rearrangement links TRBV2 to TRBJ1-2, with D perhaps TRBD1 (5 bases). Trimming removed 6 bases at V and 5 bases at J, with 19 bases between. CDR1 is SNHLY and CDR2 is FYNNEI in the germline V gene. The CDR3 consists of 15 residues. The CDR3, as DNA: TGTGCCAGCAGAGACGGGGCCGAGACCTTATATGGCTACACCTTC. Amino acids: CASRDGAETLYGYTF.

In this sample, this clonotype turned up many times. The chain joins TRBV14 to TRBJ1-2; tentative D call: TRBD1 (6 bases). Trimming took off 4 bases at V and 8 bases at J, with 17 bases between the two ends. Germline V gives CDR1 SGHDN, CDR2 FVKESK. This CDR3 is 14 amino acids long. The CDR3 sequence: CASSLGQSKGGYTF. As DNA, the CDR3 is TGTGCCAGCAGCCTAGGACAGTCCAAGGGCGGCTACACCTTC.

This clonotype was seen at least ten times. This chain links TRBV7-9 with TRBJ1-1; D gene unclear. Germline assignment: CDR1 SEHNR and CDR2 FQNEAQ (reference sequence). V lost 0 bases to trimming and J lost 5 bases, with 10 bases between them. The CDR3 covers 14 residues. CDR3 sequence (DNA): TGTGCCAGCAGCTTAGCGCGACGAGGGACTGAAGCTTTCTTT. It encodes CASSLARRGTEAFF.

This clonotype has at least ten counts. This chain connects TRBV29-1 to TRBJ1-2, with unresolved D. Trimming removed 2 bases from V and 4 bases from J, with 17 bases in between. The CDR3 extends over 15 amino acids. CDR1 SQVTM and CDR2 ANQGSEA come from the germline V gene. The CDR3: CSVEWKDIWAYGYTF. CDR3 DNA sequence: TGCAGCGTTGAATGGAAAGACATCTGGGCCTATGGCTACACCTTC.

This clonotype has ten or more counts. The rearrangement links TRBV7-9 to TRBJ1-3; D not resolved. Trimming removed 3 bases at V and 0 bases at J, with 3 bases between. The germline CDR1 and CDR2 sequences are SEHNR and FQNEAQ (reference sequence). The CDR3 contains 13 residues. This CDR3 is CASSFYSGNTIYF. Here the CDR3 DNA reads TGTGCCAGCAGCTTTTACTCTGGAAACACCATATATTTT.

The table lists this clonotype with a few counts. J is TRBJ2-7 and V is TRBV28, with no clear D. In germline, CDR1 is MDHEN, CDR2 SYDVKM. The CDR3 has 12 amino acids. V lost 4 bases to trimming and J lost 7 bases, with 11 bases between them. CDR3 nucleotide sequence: TGTGCCAGCAGTTCTCTTAGGGTGGAGCAGTACTTC. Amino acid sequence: CASSSLRVEQYF.

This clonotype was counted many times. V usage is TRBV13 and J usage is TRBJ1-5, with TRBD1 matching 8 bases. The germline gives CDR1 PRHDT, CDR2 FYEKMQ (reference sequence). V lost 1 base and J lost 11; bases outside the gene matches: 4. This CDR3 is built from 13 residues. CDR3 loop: CASSLALQGAQHF. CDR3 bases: TGTGCCAGCAGCTTAGCCCTACAGGGGGCCCAGCATTTT.